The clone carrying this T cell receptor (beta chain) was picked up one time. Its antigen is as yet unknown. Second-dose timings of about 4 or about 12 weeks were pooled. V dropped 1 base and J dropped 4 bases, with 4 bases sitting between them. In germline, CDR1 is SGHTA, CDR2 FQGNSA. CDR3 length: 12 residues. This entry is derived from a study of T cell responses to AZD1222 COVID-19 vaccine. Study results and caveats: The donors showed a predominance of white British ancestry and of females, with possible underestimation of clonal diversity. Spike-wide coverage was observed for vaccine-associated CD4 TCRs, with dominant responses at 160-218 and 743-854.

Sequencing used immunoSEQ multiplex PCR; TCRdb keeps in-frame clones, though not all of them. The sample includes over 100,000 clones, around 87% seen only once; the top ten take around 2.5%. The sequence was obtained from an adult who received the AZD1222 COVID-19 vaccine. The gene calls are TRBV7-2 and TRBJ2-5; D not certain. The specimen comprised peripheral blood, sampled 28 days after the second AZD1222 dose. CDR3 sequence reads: CASSLVLETQYF. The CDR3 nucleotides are TGTGCCAGCAGCTTAGTGTTAGAGACCCAGTACTTC. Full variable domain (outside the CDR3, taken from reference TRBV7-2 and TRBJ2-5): GAGVSQSPSNKVTEKGKDVELRCDPISGHTALYWYRQSLGQGLEFLIYFQGNSAPDKSGLPSDRFSAERTGGSVSTLTIQRTQQEDSAVYLCASSLVLETQYFGPGTRLLVL.